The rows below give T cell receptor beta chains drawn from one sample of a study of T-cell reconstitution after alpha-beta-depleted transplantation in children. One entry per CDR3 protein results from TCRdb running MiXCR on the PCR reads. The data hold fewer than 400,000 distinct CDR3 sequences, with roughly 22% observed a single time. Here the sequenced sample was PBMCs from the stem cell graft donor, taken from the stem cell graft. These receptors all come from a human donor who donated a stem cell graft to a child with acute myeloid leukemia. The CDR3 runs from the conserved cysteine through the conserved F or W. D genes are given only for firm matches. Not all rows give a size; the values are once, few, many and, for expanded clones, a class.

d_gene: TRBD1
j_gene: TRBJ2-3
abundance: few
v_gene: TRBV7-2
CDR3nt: TGTGCCAGCAGCTCCAGACAGGGGTTCATCTCAGATACGCAGTATTTT
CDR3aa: CASSSRQGFISDTQYF

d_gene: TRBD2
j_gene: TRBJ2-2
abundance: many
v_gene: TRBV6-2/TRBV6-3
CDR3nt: TGTGCCAGCAGTTACGCGGGAGAGGTGAACACCGGGGAGCTGTTTTTT
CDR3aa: CASSYAGEVNTGELFF

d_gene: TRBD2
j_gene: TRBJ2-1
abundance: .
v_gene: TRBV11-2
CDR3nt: TGTGCCAGCAGCGCAACTAGCGGGAGGGTGAATGAGCAGTTCTTC
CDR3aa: CASSATSGRVNEQFF

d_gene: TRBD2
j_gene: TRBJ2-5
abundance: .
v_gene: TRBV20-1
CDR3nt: TGCAGTGCTAGAGTCCTAGCGGGTGCAGAAGAGACCCAGTACTTC
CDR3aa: CSARVLAGAEETQYF

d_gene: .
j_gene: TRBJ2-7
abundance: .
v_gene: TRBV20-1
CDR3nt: TGCAGTGCCCGAGGCCCGATGAGGGGTGAGCAGTACTTC
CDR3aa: CSARGPMRGEQYF

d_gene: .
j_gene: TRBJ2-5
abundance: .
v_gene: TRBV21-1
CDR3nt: TGTGCCAGCAGGGGGACTAGCGGGAGGATCGAAGAGACCCAGTACTTC
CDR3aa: CASRGTSGRIEETQYF

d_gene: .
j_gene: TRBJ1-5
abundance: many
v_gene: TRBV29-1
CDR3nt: TGCAGCGTTGGAGAGAATAGCAATCAGCCCCAGCATTTT
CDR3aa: CSVGENSNQPQHF

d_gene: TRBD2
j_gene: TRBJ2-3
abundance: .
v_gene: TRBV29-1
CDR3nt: TGCAGCGTTGAAGAGGGCGGGAGCTTCACAGATACGCAGTATTTT
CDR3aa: CSVEEGGSFTDTQYF

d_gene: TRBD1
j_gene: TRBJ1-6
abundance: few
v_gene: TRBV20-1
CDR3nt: TGCAGTGCTAGAACCGGACAGGGAGATTCACCCCTCCACTTT
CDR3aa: CSARTGQGDSPLHF

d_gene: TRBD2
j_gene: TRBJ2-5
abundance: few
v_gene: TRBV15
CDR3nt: TGTGCCACCAGCAGTGGAGGGACTAGCGCGTACCAAGAGACCCAGTACTTC
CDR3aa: CATSSGGTSAYQETQYF

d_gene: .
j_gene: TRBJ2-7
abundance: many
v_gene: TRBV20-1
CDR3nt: TGCAGTGCTAGAACCGGGGGCCGCGAGCAGTACTTC
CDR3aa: CSARTGGREQYF

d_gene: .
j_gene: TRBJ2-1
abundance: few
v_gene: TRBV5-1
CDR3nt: TGCGCCAGCAGCTTAGGGGTCGGTCGTTACAATGAGCAGTTCTTC
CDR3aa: CASSLGVGRYNEQFF

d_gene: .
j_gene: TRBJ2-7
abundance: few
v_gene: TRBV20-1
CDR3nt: TGCAGTGCTAGGTTGCTAGCCCGCTACGAGCAGTACTTC
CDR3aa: CSARLLARYEQYF

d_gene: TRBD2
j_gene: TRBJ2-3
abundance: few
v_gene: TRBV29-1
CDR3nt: TGCAGCGTTGGAGCGGGAAAGGAGGCAGATACGCAGTATTTT
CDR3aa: CSVGAGKEADTQYF

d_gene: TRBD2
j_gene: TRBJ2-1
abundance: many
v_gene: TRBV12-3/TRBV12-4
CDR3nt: TGTGCCAGCAGTCCTTCTAGCGGGAGCGGCTCCCATGAGCAGTTCTTC
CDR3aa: CASSPSSGSGSHEQFF

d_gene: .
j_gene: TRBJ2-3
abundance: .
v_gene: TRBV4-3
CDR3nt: TGCGCCAGCAGCCAACGCCCGGACAGATCAGATACGCAGTATTTT
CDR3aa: CASSQRPDRSDTQYF

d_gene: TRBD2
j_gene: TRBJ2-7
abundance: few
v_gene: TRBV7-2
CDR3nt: TGTGCCAGCAGCTACCGACTAGCGGGAGCGCCCTACGAGCAGTACTTC
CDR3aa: CASSYRLAGAPYEQYF

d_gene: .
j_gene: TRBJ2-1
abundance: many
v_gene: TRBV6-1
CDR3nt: TGTGCCAGCAGTGAATTGCGGGAAGAGGAGCAGTTCTTC
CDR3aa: CASSELREEEQFF